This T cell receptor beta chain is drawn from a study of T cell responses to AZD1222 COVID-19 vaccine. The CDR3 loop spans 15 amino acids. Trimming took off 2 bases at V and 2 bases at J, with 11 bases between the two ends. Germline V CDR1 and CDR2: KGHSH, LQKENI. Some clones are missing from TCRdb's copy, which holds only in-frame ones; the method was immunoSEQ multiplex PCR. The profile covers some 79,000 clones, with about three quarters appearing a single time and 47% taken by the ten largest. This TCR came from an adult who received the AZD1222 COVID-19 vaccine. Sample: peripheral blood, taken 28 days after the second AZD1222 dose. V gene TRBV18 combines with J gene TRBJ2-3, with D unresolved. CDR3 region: CASSPAQRTTDTQYF. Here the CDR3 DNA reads TGTGCCAGCTCACCAGCACAGAGAACCACAGATACGCAGTATTTT.